This T cell receptor (beta chain) derives from a study of shared clonotypes between healthy human individuals. Background on the study: Those who served as donors were two women and three men between the ages of 18 and 49. Three CD4 naive, three CD4 memory, two CD8 naive and one CD8 memory plate were used per donor.

Whole-study results and caveats: Even with large depth, rarefaction showed that sorted-subset sequencing was incomplete.

As regards this clone: Its target is unknown. Different DNA sequences within this sample yield the same CDR3.

Data came from immunoSEQ multiplex PCR; TCRdb stores just in-frame clones and leaves some out. Among roughly 2.4 million clones listed, approximately 96% were seen once. Germline V gene data show CDR1 as KGHSH and CDR2 as LQKENI. The CDR3 spans 14 residues. Trimming pared 2 bases from V and 4 bases from J, leaving 9 bases between. Researchers partitioned CD4+ cells into CD45RA+ naive and CD45RA-negative memory subsets. The sequence derives from a man aged 18 to 30 in good health. The sequenced sample consisted of naive CD4+ T cells sorted from blood. Described subset: CD45RA+ positively selected. The chain has TRBV18 and TRBJ2-1, with D unresolved. The CDR3 here is CASSPGQTYNEQFF. CDR3 DNA sequence: TGTGCCAGCTCACCAGGGCAGACTTACAATGAGCAGTTCTTC.